These 15 T cell receptor beta chains were all obtained from the same sample, sequenced in a study of tumor-infiltrating lymphocytes in primary liver carcinoma. Co-extracted RNA and DNA came from about 19-30 mg of unsorted bulk tissue. Synthesis of TCR beta cDNA was carried out from approximately 470 ng total RNA with a constant-region primer. For TCR beta, libraries were produced by three nested multiplex PCR rounds using slightly modified ARM-PCR. Investigators reported that the first two PCR rounds, at roughly 10 cycles each, used TRBV1-TRBV30 forward primers with a C-beta reverse primer. A single record per CDR3 protein comes from TCRdb applying MiXCR to the multiplex PCR reads. The sample lists some 95,000 distinct CDR3 sequences, just under 70% occurring once. Sequenced sample: tumor-adjacent normal liver tissue. The receptors were sampled from a man aged 40-55 years with primary liver carcinoma and hepatitis B virus infection.

The table lists this clonotype with many counts. The gene calls are TRBV4-1 and TRBJ2-3, with no clear D. The length of the CDR3 is 13 residues. V lost 5 bases and J 1 base, leaving 7 bases between the germline ends. Germline CDR1 is MGHRA and CDR2 is YSYEKL. CDR3 DNA: TGCGCCAGCAGCTCGGCGGGCACAGATACGCAGTATTTT. This translates into CASSSAGTDTQYF.

A remark on this clonotype: This may be a read error: a much more frequent sequence differs by one nucleotide. The V and J genes are TRBV5-1 and TRBJ1-5; D is perhaps TRBD1 (6 bases). Germline V gene sequence: CDR1 SGHRS, CDR2 YFSETQ. The CDR3 totals 13 residues. V was pared by 5 bases and J by 7 bases, with 13 bases between. The CDR3 protein is CASRRGGGQPQHF. The CDR3 nucleotides read TGCGCCAGCAGGAGGGGGGGGGGCCAGCCCCAGCATTTT.

For this clonotype: Because the CDR3 is missing its conserved closing phenylalanine or tryptophan, this is likely a read error. The limits of the CDR3 on the DNA are not certain, so only TCRdb's listed CDR3 is given. The rearrangement joins TRBV12-3 or TRBV12-4 to TRBJ1-5. With termini counted, the CDR3 has 12 amino acids. CDR3 sequence reads: CANRDSYQPQHL.

As to this clonotype: Compared with germline, one end of the junction differs, possibly owing to a read error. The chain couples TRBV11-2 to TRBJ2-7; tentative D call: TRBD2 (6 bases). Germline V CDR1 and CDR2: SGHAT, FQNNGV. The length of the CDR3 is 15 residues. The CDR3 is CASSALTSGSYEQCF. As DNA, the CDR3 is TGTGCCAGCAGTGCCTTGACTAGTGGGTCCTACGAGCAGTGCTTC.

In its sample, this clonotype was seen a few times. The chain combines TRBV20-1 with TRBJ2-3, with TRBD2 identical over 9 bases. Trimming took 4 bases from V and 10 from J; bases not matched to a gene: 3. Looked up from germline, CDR1 is DFQATT and CDR2 is SNEGSKA (reference sequence). The CDR3 length is 11 residues. The CDR3 region has the DNA TGCAGTGCTATAGCGGGAGAGTCGCAGTATTTT. Protein: CSAIAGESQYF.

In its sample, this clonotype is medium-sized. This chain uses TRBV12-3 or TRBV12-4 with TRBJ2-3; 12 bases are shared with TRBD2. Losses at the gene ends were 6 bases for V and 1 base for J; bases not matched to a gene: 2. The CDR3 is 15 residues long. The CDR3 coding sequence is TGTGCCAGCAGCCGACTAGCGGGAGGCACAGATACGCAGTATTTT. Translation: CASSRLAGGTDTQYF.

The rearrangement links TRBV6-6 to TRBJ2-2; tentatively, D is TRBD1 (6 bases). The CDR3 is 16 residues long. Between the trimmed V and J ends, which lost 0 bases and 5 bases, there was a span of 13 bases. CDR1 is MNHNY, CDR2 SVGAGI, per germline (reference sequence). CDR3 coding DNA: TGTGCCAGCAGTTACTCGAGGACAGAGTGGACCGGGGAGCTGTTTTTT. Amino acids: CASSYSRTEWTGELFF.

Points on this clonotype: The junction differs from germline at one of its ends, possibly a read error. This chain links TRBV11-1 with TRBJ2-1, with D perhaps matching TRBD2 (6 bases). Germline CDR1 SGHAT, CDR2 FQDESV (reference sequence). The CDR3 totals 16 residues. CDR3 nucleotides: TGTGCTAGCAGGTTAGCGCGAGGAGGGCTCTACAATGAGAAGTTCTTC. Translated: CASRLARGGLYNEKFF.

This clonotype was seen more than once but under ten times. The chain links TRBV5-1 to TRBJ2-1, with 9 bases fitting TRBD2. After removal of 0 bases from V and 7 bases from J, the junction contained 5 bases not matched to a gene. Germline V gene sequence: CDR1 SGHRS, CDR2 YFSETQ. This CDR3 spans 15 amino acids. The CDR3 loop reads CASSLGGTSLNEQFF. The CDR3 bases are TGCGCCAGCAGCTTGGGGGGGACTAGCCTTAATGAGCAGTTCTTC.

This clonotype was observed a few times. The chain is built from TRBV11-2 and TRBJ2-1, with 7 positions matching TRBD2. There are 16 residues in the CDR3. The trim removed 4 bases at V and 9 bases at J, leaving 15 bases unmatched. Germline CDR1 and CDR2: SGHAT and FQNNGV. CDR3 DNA sequence: TGTGCCAGCAGCTGGGCTAGTGGGAGGGACGACATTGAGCAGTTCTTC. Amino acids: CASSWASGRDDIEQFF.

In this sample, this clonotype turned up many times. J is TRBJ1-3 and V is TRBV12-3 or TRBV12-4; no clear D. The CDR3 length is 15 residues. V was pared by 10 bases and J by 0 bases, with 16 bases between. The CDR3 loop is CATRPSGSSGNTIYF. CDR3 nucleotides: TGTGCCACTCGACCCTCTGGGAGCTCTGGAAACACCATATATTTT.

This clonotype was seen just once. The rearrangement uses TRBV6-1 and TRBJ1-3, with D tentatively TRBD1 (5 bases). In germline, CDR1 is MNHNS, CDR2 SASEGT. The CDR3 has 16 residues. The chain's CDR3 is CTNSRLSGSSGNTIYF. CDR3 nucleotides: TGTACCAACAGTAGGTTGTCAGGGAGCTCTGGAAACACCATATATTTT.

To note about this clonotype: An end of the junction does not agree with germline; a read error may underlie this. The chain carries TRBV11-2 and TRBJ2-1; D gene uncertain. The CDR3 totals 16 residues. Germline V CDR1 and CDR2: SGHAT, FQNNGV. The CDR3 coding sequence is TGTGTCAGCAGCCCGCGGTTGGGAAAGGGCTTCTATGGGCAGTTCTTC. Translated: CVSSPRLGKGFYGQFF.

Remarks on this clonotype: Being one base from a much bigger clone, this may be a read error. The chain employs TRBV2 and TRBJ2-1, with 10 bases matching TRBD2. V lost 8 bases to trimming and J lost 12 bases; unmatched junction nucleotides: 4. Germline V CDR1 and CDR2: SNHLY, FYNNEI. The CDR3 is 11 amino acids. CDR3 in amino acids: CASCLAGGQFF. The CDR3 region has the DNA TGTGCCAGCTGCTTAGCGGGAGGGCAGTTCTTC.

Points on this clonotype: The junction does not match germline at one end; this may be a read error. The chain recombines TRBV11-2 with TRBJ2-5, with D tentatively TRBD2 (6 bases). This CDR3 is built from 17 residues. The germline CDR1 and CDR2 sequences are SGHAT and FQNNGV. The CDR3 spells CTSSSPLGGKLQETQYF. The CDR3 coding sequence is TGTACCAGCAGCTCCCCCCTTGGCGGGAAACTCCAAGAGACCCAGTACTTC.